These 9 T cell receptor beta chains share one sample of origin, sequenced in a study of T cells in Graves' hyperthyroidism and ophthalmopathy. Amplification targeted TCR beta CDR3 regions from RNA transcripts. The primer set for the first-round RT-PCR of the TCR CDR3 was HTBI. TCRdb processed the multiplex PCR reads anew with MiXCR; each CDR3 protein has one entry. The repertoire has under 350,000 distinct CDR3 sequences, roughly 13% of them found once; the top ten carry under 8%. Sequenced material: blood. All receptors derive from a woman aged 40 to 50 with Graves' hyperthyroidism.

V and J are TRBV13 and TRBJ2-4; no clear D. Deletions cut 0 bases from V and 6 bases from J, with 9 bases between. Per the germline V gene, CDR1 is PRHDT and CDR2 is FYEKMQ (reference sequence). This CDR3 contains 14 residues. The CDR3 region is CASSLGGRGNIQYF. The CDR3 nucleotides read TGTGCCAGCAGCTTAGGGGGCCGAGGAAACATTCAGTACTTC.

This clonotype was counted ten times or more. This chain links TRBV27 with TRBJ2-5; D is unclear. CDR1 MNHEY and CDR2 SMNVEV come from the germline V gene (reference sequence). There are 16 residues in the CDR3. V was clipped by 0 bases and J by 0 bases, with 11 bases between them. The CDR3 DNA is TGTGCCAGCAGTTTATCGAAGGCGCAGCACCAAGAGACCCAGTACTTC. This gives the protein CASSLSKAQHQETQYF.

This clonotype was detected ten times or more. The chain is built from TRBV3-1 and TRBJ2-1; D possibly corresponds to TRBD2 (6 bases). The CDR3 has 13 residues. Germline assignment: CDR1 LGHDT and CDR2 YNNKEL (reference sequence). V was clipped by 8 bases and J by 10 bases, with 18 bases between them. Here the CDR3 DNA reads TGTGCCAGCTATGGCAGGCGGGAAGGCGAGCAGTTCTTC. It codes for CASYGRREGEQFF.

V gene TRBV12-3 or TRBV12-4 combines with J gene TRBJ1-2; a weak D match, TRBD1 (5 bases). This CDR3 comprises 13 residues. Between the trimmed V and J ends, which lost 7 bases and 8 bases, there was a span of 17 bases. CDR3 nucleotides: TGTGCCAGCACCCCCCCCGGGGGTGGCGGCTACACCTTC. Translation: CASTPPGGGGYTF.

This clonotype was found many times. CDR3 loop: CSASGTSGYEQYF. The CDR3 DNA follows: TGCAGTGCTAGCGGGACTAGCGGTTACGAGCAGTACTTC. This chain links TRBV20-1 with TRBJ2-7, with 11 bases matching TRBD2. Germline CDR1 reads DFQATT; CDR2 reads SNEGSKA (reference sequence). V shed 3 bases and J 4 bases; nucleotides not matched to a gene: 2. The CDR3 totals 13 residues.

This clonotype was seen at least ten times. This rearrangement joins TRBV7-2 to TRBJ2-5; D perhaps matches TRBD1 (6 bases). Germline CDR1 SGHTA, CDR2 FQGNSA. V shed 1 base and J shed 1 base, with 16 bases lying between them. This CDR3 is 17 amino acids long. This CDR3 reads CASSLGVGRGGQETQYF. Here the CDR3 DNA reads TGTGCCAGCAGCTTAGGGGTCGGCCGAGGGGGCCAAGAGACCCAGTACTTC.

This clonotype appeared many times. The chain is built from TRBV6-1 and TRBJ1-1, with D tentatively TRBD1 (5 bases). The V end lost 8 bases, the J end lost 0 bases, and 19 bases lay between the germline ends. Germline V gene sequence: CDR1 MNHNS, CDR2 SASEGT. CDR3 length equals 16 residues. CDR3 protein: CASVLLLDRLNTEAFF. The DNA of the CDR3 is TGTGCCAGCGTCCTCCTTTTAGACAGACTGAACACTGAAGCTTTCTTT.

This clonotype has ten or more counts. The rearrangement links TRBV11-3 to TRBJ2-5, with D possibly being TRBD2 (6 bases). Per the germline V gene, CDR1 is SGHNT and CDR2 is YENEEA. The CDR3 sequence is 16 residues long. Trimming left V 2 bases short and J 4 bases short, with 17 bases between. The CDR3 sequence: CASSLNSGEASETQYF. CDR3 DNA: TGTGCCAGCAGCTTAAATTCGGGGGAGGCATCAGAGACCCAGTACTTC.

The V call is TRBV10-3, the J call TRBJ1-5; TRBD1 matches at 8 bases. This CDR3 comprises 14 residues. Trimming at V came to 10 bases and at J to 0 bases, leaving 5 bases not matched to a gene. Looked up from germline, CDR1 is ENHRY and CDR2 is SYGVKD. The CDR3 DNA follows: TGTGCCAGCTGGACAGGGTATAGCAATCAGCCCCAGCATTTT. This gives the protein CASWTGYSNQPQHF.